The entry below describes one T cell receptor (beta chain). Original processing methods: Reference gene primer amplification gave estimated nucleated cell counts. The protocol was immunoSEQ multiplex PCR, while the TCRdb copy is restricted to in-frame clones and leaves out a portion. V and J calls and clone size are those listed in that table; D and trimming were worked out from the DNA. Of some 44,000 clones listed, approximately 80% are singletons. CDR3 length: 15 amino acids. The V end was cut by 10 bases, the J end by 1 base, with 16 bases between. Germline CDR1 is MNHEY and CDR2 is SVGAGI. The data were obtained in a study of blood T cell repertoires in COVID-19. About the research overall: Sites across the United States, Italy and Spain contributed samples from acute and convalescent COVID-19. PBMCs, B-cell-depleted T cells, or T cells provided the cDNA or gDNA that made up the material.

V usage is TRBV6-5 and J usage is TRBJ2-2; the D gene is possibly TRBD1 (6 bases). Sequenced material: peripheral blood. This receptor was obtained from a woman aged 60-70 years with acute or convalescent COVID-19. CDR3 amino acids: CAILKGRGNTGELFF. The CDR3 DNA reads TGTGCCATTCTTAAGGGCAGGGGGAACACCGGGGAGCTGTTTTTT.